This entry features one T cell receptor beta chain sequence. Its antigen is not identified. The material for each subset, its genomic DNA, was split evenly across several immunoSEQ plates. Methods used by the authors: Junction-only immunoSEQ sequences carried no quality scores, so filtering differed. Generated by immunoSEQ multiplex PCR, the TCRdb table keeps only in-frame clones and is missing some. V and J calls and clone size come straight from that table; D and trimming were deduced from the DNA. Here the sample spans around 500,000 clones, around 79% being singletons. These data are taken from a study of shared clonotypes between healthy human individuals. Study outcomes and limitations: What limited the represented genetic and exposure-history diversity was the small number of donors.

The germline CDR1 and CDR2 sequences are LGHNA and YNFKEQ. This CDR3 contains 16 residues. V lost 0 bases and J lost 4, with 15 bases in between. The source material was PBMCs. This chain joins TRBV4-2 and TRBJ1-2; tentative D call: TRBD1 (5 bases). The receptor comes from a middle-aged woman in good health. Some clones in this sample may be carry-over from other donors' samples. The CDR3 sequence: CASSQDYARGAYGYTF. The CDR3 DNA reads TGTGCCAGCAGCCAAGATTATGCTCGGGGCGCCTATGGCTACACCTTC.